The next 27 T cell receptor beta chains were all read from a single sample in a study of control samples from healthy donors and cancer patients. Profiled with immunoSEQ multiplex PCR; TCRdb holds only in-frame clones, not every one. The table includes more than 100,000 clones, around 90% detected once. The specimen sequenced was blood. These receptors all come from a young man in good health.

The chain recombines TRBV4-2 with TRBJ1-5; no reliable D call. CDR3 length: 13 residues. The germline V gene encodes CDR1 LGHNA and CDR2 YNFKEQ. Trimming took off 0 bases at V and 5 bases at J, with 5 bases between the two ends. CDR3 region: CASSQDLHQPQHF. The CDR3, as DNA: TGTGCCAGCAGCCAAGATCTACATCAGCCCCAGCATTTT.

V gene TRBV7-9 combines with J gene TRBJ1-1, with no clear D. Germline loops: CDR1 SEHNR, CDR2 FQNEAQ (reference sequence). This CDR3 contains 15 residues. V gave up 2 bases and J gave up 2 bases, with 12 bases separating them. The CDR3 bases are TGTGCCAGCAGCTTATCCAGGACGGCAAACACTGAAGCTTTCTTT. Translating it yields CASSLSRTANTEAFF. The full variable domain, in which reference TRBV7-9 and TRBJ1-1 provide the parts outside the CDR3, is DTGVSQNPRHKITKRGQNVTFRCDPISEHNRLYWYRQTLGQGPEFLTYFQNEAQLEKSRLLSDRFSAERPKGSFSTLEIQRTEQGDSAMYLCASSLSRTANTEAFFGQGTRLTVV.

The chain recombines TRBV29-1 with TRBJ1-4; 10 bases map to TRBD1. This CDR3 is built from 14 residues. The trim removed 6 bases at V and 7 bases at J, leaving 8 bases unmatched. The germline gives CDR1 SQVTM, CDR2 ANQGSEA. CDR3 bases: TGCAGCGTGAGCACCGGGACAGGGGTTGAAAAACTGTTTTTT. Protein product: CSVSTGTGVEKLFF.

The CDR3 loop is CASSLVTGTSETQYF. The CDR3 coding sequence is TGCGCCAGCAGCTTGGTCACCGGGACGTCGGAGACCCAGTACTTC. This chain links TRBV5-1 with TRBJ2-5; D is possibly TRBD1 or TRBD2 (5 bases each). Trimming removed 0 bases at V and 5 bases at J, with 14 bases between. Per germline, CDR1 SGHRS and CDR2 YFSETQ. The CDR3 consists of 15 residues.

J is TRBJ1-1 and V is TRBV10-3; 7 positions match TRBD1. Losses at the gene ends were 2 bases for V and 1 base for J; bases not matched to a gene: 4. CDR3 size: 15 residues. Germline CDR1 and CDR2: ENHRY and SYGVKD. This CDR3 is CAISENRGSNTEAFF. The CDR3, as DNA: TGTGCCATCAGTGAGAACAGGGGCTCGAACACTGAAGCTTTCTTT.

The CDR3 region is CASRKGAGDTQYF. CDR3 nucleotide sequence: TGTGCCAGCAGAAAGGGGGCGGGGGATACGCAGTATTTT. The chain employs TRBV7-9 and TRBJ2-3, with D perhaps TRBD1 (7 bases). This CDR3 has 13 amino acids. The V end was cut by 6 bases, the J end by 6 bases, with 13 bases between. CDR1 and CDR2 (germline): SEHNR, FQNEAQ (reference sequence).

This sequence joins TRBV19 and TRBJ2-7, with D possibly TRBD1 on 6 matching bases. CDR1 and CDR2 (germline): LNHDA, SQIVND (reference sequence). The germline V and J ends were trimmed by 6 bases and 2 bases, with 14 bases remaining between them. The CDR3 contains 14 residues. The CDR3 sequence: CASRRDTGAYEQYF. As DNA, the CDR3 is TGTGCCAGTAGACGGGACACTGGGGCCTACGAGCAGTACTTC.

The chain couples TRBV6-5 to TRBJ1-6, with D perhaps TRBD1 (5 bases). V lost 5 bases and J lost 6, with 11 bases in between. CDR1 MNHEY and CDR2 SVGAGI come from the germline V gene. This CDR3 comprises 14 residues. This chain's CDR3 is CASSQDNLNSPLHF. CDR3 DNA: TGTGCCAGCAGTCAGGACAATCTTAATTCACCCCTCCACTTT.

CDR3 amino acids: CASRHRGGSNQPQHF. The CDR3 nucleotides are TGTGCCAGCAGGCATAGGGGTGGAAGCAATCAGCCCCAGCATTTT. The V call is TRBV14, the J call TRBJ1-5; D perhaps matches TRBD1 (5 bases). The V and J ends lost 6 bases and 1 base respectively, with 13 bases between them. The CDR3 is 15 amino acids. In germline, CDR1 is SGHDN, CDR2 FVKESK.

The chain combines TRBV7-2 with TRBJ2-7; D is unresolved. The CDR3 loop spans 13 amino acids. CDR1 is SGHTA and CDR2 is FQGNSA in the germline V gene. Trimming removed 0 bases at V and 5 bases at J, with 8 bases between. CDR3 region: CASSLAGFDEQYF. CDR3 bases: TGTGCCAGCAGCTTAGCCGGTTTCGACGAGCAGTACTTC.

The V call is TRBV14, the J call TRBJ2-3; no firm D call. V was shortened by 4 bases and J by 8 bases, with 13 bases between the two germline ends. The CDR3 has 13 amino acids. Germline V gene data show CDR1 as SGHDN and CDR2 as FVKESK. CDR3 sequence (DNA): TGTGCCAGCAGCCCTCCAGATTATGGTACGCAGTATTTT. This encodes CASSPPDYGTQYF.

In regard to this clone: At the DNA level, this CDR3 is encoded by other sequences in the same sample as well. The genes are TRBV2 and TRBJ2-5; 7 nucleotides align to TRBD2. V dropped 8 bases and J dropped 5; count of bases not matched to a gene: 8. CDR3 length: 13 residues. Per germline, CDR1 SNHLY and CDR2 FYNNEI. The CDR3 bases are TGTGCCAGCCGGACTAGTGTTCAGGAGACCCAGTACTTC. It encodes CASRTSVQETQYF.

The V gene is TRBV10-2, the J gene TRBJ2-5; D is possibly TRBD2 (5 bases). The CDR3 totals 16 residues. The germline V gene encodes CDR1 WSHSY and CDR2 SAAADI. Trimming stripped 0 bases from V and 1 base from J, with 12 bases between. The DNA for the CDR3 is TGCGCCAGCAGTGAGTCGGAGCGGCCGATCCAAGAGACCCAGTACTTC. It is translated as CASSESERPIQETQYF.

This clone was seen only once. The J gene is TRBJ2-3, the V gene TRBV12-5; a weak D match, TRBD2 (6 bases). The CDR3 covers 14 residues. CDR1 is LGHNT, CDR2 FRNRAP, per germline. V lost 1 base, J lost 2 bases, and 7 bases lay in between. The CDR3 nucleotides are TGTGCTAGTGGTTTGGGGACTACCACAGATACGCAGTATTTT. Amino acid sequence: CASGLGTTTDTQYF.

Notes on this clone: A much larger clone lies one base from this, so it may be a read error. This chain uses TRBV2 with TRBJ1-5; D remains ambiguous. Germline values: CDR1 SNHLY, CDR2 FYNNEI. There are 14 residues in the CDR3. With 3 bases removed from V and 0 bases from J, the gap between germline ends came to 6 bases. The CDR3 DNA reads TGTGCCAGCAGTGACAGGTATAGCAATCAGCCCCAGCATTTT. This sequence encodes CASSDRYSNQPQHF.

By sample share, this clone is medium-sized (0.01 to 0.1%). The chain has TRBV5-4 and TRBJ2-7; TRBD1 matches 9 bases. The germline gives CDR1 SGHNT, CDR2 YYREEE (reference sequence). The CDR3 is 15 residues long. J gave up 3 bases and V 2 bases, and 6 bases lay outside the gene matches. In DNA form, the CDR3 reads TGTGCCAGCAGCTTCGCTGGACAGGGGCGCTACGAGCAGTACTTC. Translation gives CASSFAGQGRYEQYF. The complete variable domain, with remaining parts taken from reference TRBV5-4 and TRBJ2-7, reads ETGVTQSPTHLIKTRGQQVTLRCSSQSGHNTVSWYQQALGQGPQFIFQYYREEENGRGNFPPRFSGLQFPNYSSELNVNALELDDSALYLCASSFAGQGRYEQYFGPGTRLTVT.

The chain couples TRBV12-3 or TRBV12-4 to TRBJ2-5; D is perhaps TRBD1 (6 bases). The V end was cut by 6 bases, the J end by 5 bases, with 13 bases between. The CDR3 has 13 residues. The CDR3 DNA reads TGTGCCAGCAGAGGACAGTCCCCGGAGACCCAGTACTTC. It yields the protein CASRGQSPETQYF.

The V gene is TRBV3-1 (or the pseudogene TRBV3-2), the J gene TRBJ1-1; 7 bases map to TRBD1. The CDR3 consists of 16 residues. Germline V CDR1 and CDR2: LGHDT, YNNKEL (reference sequence). V shed 1 base, J shed 4 bases, and the junction held 9 bases outside the gene matches. The CDR3 DNA reads TGTGCCAGCAGCCAAGCCCGGAGGGGGCTTGGCACTGAAGCTTTCTTT. Amino acids: CASSQARRGLGTEAFF.

This chain connects TRBV12-3 or TRBV12-4 to TRBJ2-1, with D tentatively TRBD2 (7 bases). There are 13 residues in the CDR3. V lost 6 bases, J lost 7 bases, and 13 bases lay in between. This CDR3 reads CASRGGAVNEQFF. In DNA form, the CDR3 reads TGTGCCAGCAGAGGGGGGGCAGTTAATGAGCAGTTCTTC.

This clone was counted between two and nine times. The V gene is TRBV5-4, the J gene TRBJ1-6, with 8 positions matching TRBD1. CDR1 and CDR2 (germline): SGHNT, YYREEE (reference sequence). V shed 4 bases, J shed 7 bases, and the junction held 10 bases outside the gene matches. The CDR3 runs 16 residues. The CDR3 is CASSRWADRGNSPLHF. Written as DNA, the CDR3 is TGTGCCAGCAGCCGATGGGCCGACAGGGGAAATTCACCCCTCCACTTT.

The chain links TRBV2 to TRBJ2-6; D is undetermined. CDR3 size: 14 residues. Germline values: CDR1 SNHLY, CDR2 FYNNEI. Between the trimmed V and J ends, which lost 8 bases and 0 bases, there was a span of 8 bases. CDR3: CASDFGSGANVLTF. The CDR3 coding sequence is TGTGCCAGCGACTTTGGCTCTGGGGCCAACGTCCTGACTTTC.

This chain connects TRBV4-1 to TRBJ1-4; 12 bases agree with TRBD1. V lost 2 bases to trimming and J lost 10 bases; unmatched junction nucleotides: 5. The germline gives CDR1 MGHRA, CDR2 YSYEKL. The CDR3 sequence is 15 residues long. CDR3 coding DNA: TGCGCCAGCAGCCAAAGTCGGGACAGGGGGCTAAAACTGTTTTTT. Its translation: CASSQSRDRGLKLFF.

V usage is TRBV9 and J usage is TRBJ2-7, with 10 bases aligning to TRBD1. J gave up 6 bases and V 0 bases, and 9 bases lay outside the gene matches. Looked up from germline, CDR1 is SGDLS and CDR2 is YYNGEE. This CDR3 has 16 residues. CDR3 sequence: CASSVARDRGKSEQYF. The CDR3 DNA reads as TGTGCCAGCAGCGTAGCTCGGGACAGGGGAAAGTCCGAGCAGTACTTC. The full variable domain, rest sourced from reference TRBV9 and TRBJ2-7, is DSGVTQTPKHLITATGQRVTLRCSPRSGDLSVYWYQQSLDQGLQFLIQYYNGEERAKGNILERFSAQQFPDLHSELNLSSLELGDSALYFCASSVARDRGKSEQYFGPGTRLTVT.

This clone has just one count. At the DNA level, this CDR3 is encoded by other sequences in the same sample as well. The gene calls are TRBV5-5 and TRBJ1-5; maybe TRBD1 (5 bases). Germline V gene sequence: CDR1 SGHKS, CDR2 YYEKEE (reference sequence). The CDR3 loop spans 14 amino acids. V was cut by 1 base and J by 5 bases, with 10 bases left in between. This CDR3 reads CASSLIGGDQPQHF. The DNA for the CDR3 is TGTGCCAGCAGCTTGATCGGAGGGGATCAGCCCCAGCATTTT.

This chain uses TRBV7-3 with TRBJ2-3; D may match TRBD1 or TRBD2 (6 bases each). Germline loops: CDR1 SGHTA, CDR2 FQGTGA. The V gene lost 0 bases and the J gene lost 0 bases, with 10 bases spanning the gap. CDR3 length: 16 residues. CDR3 DNA sequence: TGTGCCAGCAGCTTAACGGGGGGCTATAGCACAGATACGCAGTATTTT. Residues: CASSLTGGYSTDTQYF.

V gene TRBV11-2 combines with J gene TRBJ2-7, with TRBD2 matching 15 bases. CDR3 size: 16 residues. The germline V gene has CDR1 SGHAT and CDR2 FQNNGV. V shed 5 bases, J shed 6 bases, and the junction held 8 bases outside the gene matches. The CDR3 loop reads CASSPLAGLAGGEQYF. The CDR3 DNA follows: TGTGCCAGCAGCCCCCTGGCGGGACTAGCGGGGGGCGAGCAGTACTTC.

The V and J genes are TRBV7-9 and TRBJ1-6; D uncertain. Germline V CDR1 and CDR2: SEHNR, FQNEAQ (reference sequence). CDR3 length: 12 residues. V was trimmed by 5 bases and J by 12 bases, leaving 11 bases between them. CDR3 coding DNA: TGTGCCAGCAGCCCCCCAAGACGACCCCTCCACTTT. Protein: CASSPPRRPLHF.